These 26 T cell receptor beta chains came from one sample sequenced in a study of blood T cell repertoires in COVID-19. Using immunoSEQ multiplex PCR, the repertoire was profiled, and TCRdb retains in-frame clones only, with some absent. This sample has 310,000 or so clones; roughly 90% occur once, and the top ten carry approximately 4%. The sequencing input was peripheral blood. The receptor source for this set is a woman in her forties or fifties with active or convalescent COVID-19.

This clone was detected only a few times. The rearrangement joins TRBV25-1 to TRBJ2-1, with unresolved D. Germline values: CDR1 MGHDK, CDR2 SYGVNS. The CDR3 covers 15 residues. Deletions cut 7 bases from V and 8 bases from J, with 21 bases between. DNA of the CDR3: TGTGCCAGCACCCCCACTATAGCTATAGACCATGAGCAGTTCTTC. It specifies CASTPTIAIDHEQFF. The full variable domain, completed using reference TRBV25-1 and TRBJ2-1, is EADIYQTPRYLVIGTGKKITLECSQTMGHDKMYWYQQDPGMELHLIHYSYGVNSTEKGDLSSESTVSRIRTEHFPLTLESARPSHTSQYLCASTPTIAIDHEQFFGPGTRLTVL.

This clone was seen a single time. The chain uses TRBV10-3 and TRBJ2-7; a weak D match, TRBD1 (6 bases). The V and J ends lost 2 bases and 1 base respectively, with 9 bases between them. CDR3 length: 14 amino acids. Per the germline V gene, CDR1 is ENHRY and CDR2 is SYGVKD. CDR3 in amino acids: CAISEPGQSYEQYF. DNA of the CDR3: TGTGCCATCAGTGAGCCGGGACAATCCTACGAGCAGTACTTC.

J is TRBJ2-1 and V is TRBV24-1; tentative D call: TRBD1 (5 bases). The CDR3 is 16 residues long. V was clipped by 1 base and J by 0 bases, with 9 bases between them. Germline CDR1 reads KGHDR; CDR2 reads SFDVKD. CDR3 sequence reads: CATSDFRASSYNEQFF. CDR3 nucleotides: TGTGCCACCAGTGATTTCAGGGCCAGCTCCTACAATGAGCAGTTCTTC.

The V and J genes are TRBV20-1 and TRBJ2-2, with unresolved D. Trimming removed 6 bases at V and 6 bases at J, with 8 bases between. The CDR3 runs to 11 residues. Germline V gene sequence: CDR1 DFQATT, CDR2 SNEGSKA (reference sequence). In DNA form, the CDR3 reads TGCAGTGCCCCTACCGCCGGGGAGCTGTTTTTT. Translation: CSAPTAGELFF.

The genes are TRBV18 and TRBJ1-2, with 7 bases identical to TRBD1. Germline assignment: CDR1 KGHSH and CDR2 LQKENI. Trimming removed 3 bases from V and 8 bases from J; junction bases left unmatched: 12. CDR3 size: 15 residues. CDR3 loop: CASSPVDRNREGYTF. CDR3 DNA sequence: TGTGCCAGCTCACCCGTGGACAGGAACAGGGAGGGCTACACCTTC.

The sample holds a few counts of this clone. The gene calls are TRBV5-4 and TRBJ1-2; 9 bases agree with TRBD1. Germline lookup yields CDR1 SGHNT and CDR2 YYREEE (reference sequence). The CDR3 is 14 residues long. V was clipped by 4 bases and J by 7 bases; unmatched bases: 8. The CDR3 DNA reads TGTGCCAGCAGCCCGGGGACAGGGCTTTTTGGCTACACCTTC. The encoded protein is CASSPGTGLFGYTF. Full variable domain (missing parts from reference TRBV5-4 and TRBJ1-2): ETGVTQSPTHLIKTRGQQVTLRCSSQSGHNTVSWYQQALGQGPQFIFQYYREEENGRGNFPPRFSGLQFPNYSSELNVNALELDDSALYLCASSPGTGLFGYTFGSGTRLTVV.

The rearrangement uses TRBV11-2 and TRBJ2-7; 10 nucleotides agree with TRBD2. This CDR3 is built from 14 residues. The germline V gene encodes CDR1 SGHAT and CDR2 FQNNGV. With V trimmed by 3 bases and J by 1 base, 0 bases remained unmatched. CDR3 in DNA: TGTGCCAGCAGCTTGGGACTAGCGTCCTACGAGCAGTACTTC. Protein: CASSLGLASYEQYF.

V is TRBV11-2 and J is TRBJ1-3; a possible D gene is TRBD1 (5 bases). Per the germline V gene, CDR1 is SGHAT and CDR2 is FQNNGV. This CDR3 is 14 amino acids long. V was cut by 9 bases and J by 0 bases, with 12 bases left in between. The CDR3 DNA reads TGTGCCAGTCTTGGACAACACTCTGGAAACACCATATATTTT. Its translation: CASLGQHSGNTIYF.

This clone was recorded only once. This chain joins TRBV6-6 and TRBJ1-1, with unresolved D. This CDR3 has 14 residues. Trimming stripped 0 bases from V and 4 bases from J, with 9 bases between. CDR1 is MNHNY and CDR2 is SVGAGI in the germline V gene (reference sequence). This chain's CDR3 is CASSYSHTGTEAFF. The CDR3 DNA reads as TGTGCCAGCAGTTACTCTCATACGGGCACTGAAGCTTTCTTT.

The genes are TRBV5-1 and TRBJ2-1, with 10 bases identical to TRBD1. The CDR3 totals 16 residues. V shed 5 bases and J 6 bases; nucleotides not matched to a gene: 11. CDR1 SGHRS and CDR2 YFSETQ come from the germline V gene. DNA for the CDR3: TGCGCCAGCAGTACAGGAGGGACAGGGGCGTTCAATGAGCAGTTCTTC. It is translated as CASSTGGTGAFNEQFF.

The CDR3 region has the DNA TGTGCCAGCAGATCGGGACTGGACACTGAAGCTTTCTTT. As protein: CASRSGLDTEAFF. This chain links TRBV11-1 with TRBJ1-1; maybe TRBD1 (5 bases). Trimming stripped 6 bases from V and 3 bases from J, with 11 bases between. The CDR3 length is 13 residues. From germline, CDR1 is SGHAT and CDR2 FQDESV (reference sequence).

V and J are TRBV10-3 and TRBJ1-2; D unclear. This CDR3 contains 12 residues. Germline assignment: CDR1 ENHRY and CDR2 SYGVKD. V gave up 10 bases and J gave up 3 bases, with 12 bases separating them. This chain's CDR3 is CATADYDYGYTF. In nucleotides, the CDR3 is TGTGCCACCGCGGACTACGACTATGGCTACACCTTC.

This chain links TRBV5-4 with TRBJ2-5; 12 bases are shared with TRBD2. The germline CDR1 and CDR2 sequences are SGHNT and YYREEE (reference sequence). The CDR3 spans 15 residues. The junction had 3 bases not matched to a gene; V was cut back by 4 bases and J by 2 bases. The CDR3 coding sequence is TGTGCCAGCAGCGCGACTAGCGGGGGACAAGAGACCCAGTACTTC. This codes for CASSATSGGQETQYF. The full variable domain, rest sourced from reference TRBV5-4 and TRBJ2-5, is ETGVTQSPTHLIKTRGQQVTLRCSSQSGHNTVSWYQQALGQGPQFIFQYYREEENGRGNFPPRFSGLQFPNYSSELNVNALELDDSALYLCASSATSGGQETQYFGPGTRLLVL.

The V gene is TRBV28, the J gene TRBJ1-2; D call uncertain. The CDR3 is made up of 13 amino acids. The germline gives CDR1 MDHEN, CDR2 SYDVKM. The germline V and J ends were trimmed by 5 bases and 0 bases, with 7 bases remaining between them. The CDR3, as DNA: TGTGCCAGCAGTCCCGCGGCTAACTATGGCTACACCTTC. This translates into CASSPAANYGYTF.

V and J are TRBV6-4 and TRBJ2-3, with no clear D. Germline lookup yields CDR1 MRHNA and CDR2 SNTAGT. V lost 0 bases and J lost 4, with 17 bases in between. The CDR3 has 17 residues. CDR3 in amino acids: CASSDSAGPYTPDTQYF. DNA of the CDR3: TGTGCCAGCAGTGACTCTGCTGGGCCCTATACGCCAGATACGCAGTATTTT.

CDR3: CASSKARGQNIGNTIYF. The CDR3, as DNA: TGTGCCAGCAGCAAAGCAAGGGGACAGAATATCGGAAACACCATATATTTT. The rearrangement uses TRBV21-1 and TRBJ1-3; TRBD1, the table's D call, lacks a check against the DNA. TRBV21-1 is given as a pseudogene. CDR3 length: 17 amino acids.

This clone was seen a single time. V is TRBV3-1 (or the pseudogene TRBV3-2) and J is TRBJ2-1, with D tentatively TRBD1 (6 bases). Trimming removed 3 bases from V and 10 bases from J, with 13 bases in between. CDR1 and CDR2 (germline): LGHDT, YNNKEL (reference sequence). This CDR3 comprises 13 residues. In DNA, the CDR3 is TGTGCCAGCAGCCAGTCAGACAGGCCCGAGCAGTTCTTC. Translating it yields CASSQSDRPEQFF.

The chain combines TRBV6-5 with TRBJ2-7; 9 nucleotides agree with TRBD2. V lost 7 bases, J lost 7 bases, and 11 bases stayed unmatched. The CDR3 consists of 14 residues. In germline, CDR1 is MNHEY, CDR2 SVGAGI. In DNA, the CDR3 is TGTGCCAGCAAGGACGGGACTAGCTCGGGTGAGCAGTACTTC. It translates to CASKDGTSSGEQYF.

This chain joins TRBV30 and TRBJ1-2, with a possible D match to TRBD1 (6 bases). Trimming took off 4 bases at V and 8 bases at J, with 14 bases between the two ends. This CDR3 contains 12 residues. The V gene's germline CDR1 is GTSNPN and CDR2 SVGIG (reference sequence). For the CDR3, the DNA is TGTGCCTGGACCTGGGCAGGGGACGGCTACACCTTC. As protein: CAWTWAGDGYTF.

This clone was recorded once. The chain employs TRBV2 and TRBJ2-6, with TRBD2 matching over 8 bases. CDR1 and CDR2 (germline): SNHLY, FYNNEI. The V gene end was trimmed by 7 bases and the J gene end by 2 bases; junction bases not matched to a gene: 1. This CDR3 has 14 amino acids. In DNA form, the CDR3 reads TGTGCCAGCATAGCGGGGACTGGGGCCAACGTCCTGACTTTC. Residues: CASIAGTGANVLTF.

The genes are TRBV7-2 and TRBJ2-2; the D is unclear. This CDR3 has 14 residues. CDR1 is SGHTA and CDR2 is FQGNSA in the germline V gene. The V end was cut by 5 bases, the J end by 3 bases, with 10 bases between. The CDR3 sequence: CASSPLLDTGELFF. CDR3 sequence (DNA): TGTGCCAGCAGCCCTCTATTAGACACCGGGGAGCTGTTTTTT.

This clone turned up a few times. The V gene is TRBV9, the J gene TRBJ1-1; D is unclear. CDR1 is SGDLS, CDR2 YYNGEE, per germline. Trimming took off 1 base at V and 1 base at J, with 17 bases between the two ends. This CDR3 comprises 17 residues. CDR3 coding DNA: TGTGCCAGCAGCGTACACGATACGGCGGTTCCGAACACTGAAGCTTTCTTT. This translates into CASSVHDTAVPNTEAFF.

This chain uses TRBV28 with TRBJ2-3, with D maybe TRBD1 (5 bases). The V and J ends lost 6 bases and 2 bases respectively, with 15 bases between them. The CDR3 totals 15 residues. CDR1 and CDR2 (germline): MDHEN, SYDVKM. CDR3 residues: CASSNRPTYTDTQYF. CDR3 nucleotide sequence: TGTGCCAGCAGCAACAGGCCCACCTACACAGATACGCAGTATTTT.

The rearrangement links TRBV11-2 to TRBJ1-2; D is possibly TRBD1 (6 bases). The length of the CDR3 is 15 residues. V was cut by 4 bases and J by 6 bases, with 18 bases left in between. Germline CDR1 reads SGHAT; CDR2 reads FQNNGV. CDR3 DNA: TGTGCCAGCAGCTCCTGGGGACCAGGGGCAGATGGCTACACCTTC. Translation: CASSSWGPGADGYTF.

This sequence joins TRBV18 and TRBJ2-7; 10 bases are a match to TRBD1. The CDR3 is 15 residues long. CDR1 and CDR2 (germline): KGHSH, LQKENI. V shed 4 bases, J shed 2 bases, and the junction held 5 bases outside the gene matches. CDR3 nucleotides: TGTGCCAGCTCACTTTCGGACAGGGGGACCTACGAGCAGTACTTC. Translating gives CASSLSDRGTYEQYF.

The chain has TRBV9 and TRBJ2-1, with 7 bases lining up with TRBD2. Germline V gene lookup returns CDR1 SGDLS and CDR2 YYNGEE. The CDR3 is 13 residues long. Trimming at V came to 0 bases and at J to 11 bases, leaving 5 bases not matched to a gene. The CDR3 is CASSVGEAGKQFF. Here the CDR3 DNA reads TGTGCCAGCAGCGTAGGCGAAGCGGGAAAGCAGTTCTTC.